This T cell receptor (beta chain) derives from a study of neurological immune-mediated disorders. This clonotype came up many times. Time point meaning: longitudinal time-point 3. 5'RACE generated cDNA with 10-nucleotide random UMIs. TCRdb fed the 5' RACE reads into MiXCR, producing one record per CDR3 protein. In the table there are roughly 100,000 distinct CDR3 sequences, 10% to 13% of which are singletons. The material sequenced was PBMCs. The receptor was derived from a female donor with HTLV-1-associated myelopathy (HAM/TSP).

CDR3 DNA sequence: TGTGCCAGCAGTGAAGTAAAGGTGCCAGGTAACATTCAGTACTTC. It is translated as CASSEVKVPGNIQYF. The chain links TRBV6-1 to TRBJ2-4; D call uncertain. The CDR3 is 15 residues long. The V end was cut by 1 base, the J end by 7 bases, with 14 bases between. Germline loops: CDR1 MNHNS, CDR2 SASEGT.